This T cell receptor (beta chain) was documented in a study of T cells in Graves' hyperthyroidism and ophthalmopathy. As for the study in general: Peripheral blood sampling occurred at initial diagnosis, before any treatment. General study results and limits: Most expanded thyroid clonotypes above 0.001 recurred in blood.

This clonotype was seen repeatedly, ten times or more. What it binds is not known. Amplification of TCR beta CDR3 regions used RNA as the template. TCR CDR3 underwent first-round RT-PCR with the HTBI primer set. TCRdb processed the multiplex PCR reads anew with MiXCR; each CDR3 protein has one entry. The data contain under 650,000 distinct CDR3 sequences, 15% to 20% of them singletons. This CDR3 has 14 amino acids. Germline CDR1 GTSNPN, CDR2 SVGIG (reference sequence). Trimming stripped 0 bases from V and 7 bases from J, with 13 bases between. The chain links TRBV30 to TRBJ2-4; D remains unclear. Sequencing input: blood. The sequence came from a woman aged 30 to 39 with Graves' hyperthyroidism. Here the CDR3 DNA reads TGTGCCTGGAGTGTACCGTGGGATCGGAACATTCAGTACTTC. Its translation: CAWSVPWDRNIQYF. The variable domain in full, with the rest retrieved from reference TRBV30 and TRBJ2-4, is SQTIHQWPATLVQPVGSPLSLECTVEGTSNPNLYWYRQAAGRGLQLLFYSVGIGQISSEVPQNLSASRPQDRQFILSSKKLLLSDSGFYLCAWSVPWDRNIQYFGAGTRLSVL.